The 20 T cell receptor beta chains given below trace back to one sample, sequenced in a study of blood T cell repertoires in COVID-19. Measured with immunoSEQ multiplex PCR; TCRdb has only the in-frame clones, and not every one. The top ten clones hold roughly 1.2% of a sample with approximately 240,000 clones, 83% of them seen once. Sequencing was done on a sample of peripheral blood. The receptors stem from a woman in her thirties with COVID-19, enrolled during active disease.

This clone was detected only once. V gene TRBV20-1 combines with J gene TRBJ2-3; 8 bases map to TRBD2. The CDR3 loop spans 16 amino acids. V was clipped by 3 bases and J by 0 bases; unmatched bases: 8. Germline V gene lookup returns CDR1 DFQATT and CDR2 SNEGSKA (reference sequence). CDR3 nucleotide sequence: TGCAGTGCTAGTGGGACGGGACTAGAAAGCACAGATACGCAGTATTTT. Protein sequence: CSASGTGLESTDTQYF.

The chain employs TRBV28 and TRBJ2-7; the match to TRBD1 covers 8 bases. The junction had 4 bases not matched to a gene; V was cut back by 6 bases and J by 0 bases. From germline, CDR1 is MDHEN and CDR2 SYDVKM. The CDR3 consists of 14 residues. The CDR3 region is CASSKTGASYEQYF. The CDR3 DNA sequence: TGTGCCAGCAGCAAGACAGGGGCCTCCTACGAGCAGTACTTC.

The chain combines TRBV5-4 with TRBJ2-3; 8 nucleotides line up with TRBD1. V dropped 4 bases and J dropped 2; count of bases not matched to a gene: 6. Germline values: CDR1 SGHNT, CDR2 YYREEE (reference sequence). The CDR3 length is 15 residues. The CDR3, as DNA: TGTGCCAGCAGCGAAAGGACAGGGCCCACAGATACGCAGTATTTT. Residues: CASSERTGPTDTQYF.

The chain uses TRBV4-3 and TRBJ1-4; D gene unclear. The ends were cut back, 1 base at V and 8 bases at J, with 8 bases in the middle. The CDR3 length is 13 residues. CDR1 is LGHNA and CDR2 is YSLEER in the germline V gene. The CDR3, as DNA: TGCGCCAGCAGCCAAGGACGGGAAGAAAAACTGTTTTTT. It is translated as CASSQGREEKLFF.

In DNA form, the CDR3 reads TGTGCCAGCAGCTTACAGGGTAGCGGTGACACCATATATTTT. Translated, it gives CASSLQGSGDTIYF. The chain combines TRBV7-2 with TRBJ1-3, with D possibly TRBD1 on 5 matching bases. Trimming removed 2 bases from V and 8 bases from J, with 13 bases in between. Germline V gene data show CDR1 as SGHTA and CDR2 as FQGNSA. The CDR3 has 14 amino acids.

This chain links TRBV9 with TRBJ2-1, with D possibly TRBD2 on 6 matching bases. This CDR3 has 16 residues. The ends were cut back, 0 bases at V and 4 bases at J, with 14 bases in the middle. The germline CDR1 and CDR2 sequences are SGDLS and YYNGEE. The CDR3, as DNA: TGTGCCAGCAGCGTAGCCACCGGGACTCAGTACAATGAGCAGTTCTTC. Translating gives CASSVATGTQYNEQFF.

The CDR3 region has the DNA TGTGCCAGCAGCTACGGGACAGGGGGATTTAGCACTGAAGCTTTCTTT. Its translation is CASSYGTGGFSTEAFF. The chain recombines TRBV14 with TRBJ1-1, with TRBD1 matching over 11 bases. Germline lookup yields CDR1 SGHDN and CDR2 FVKESK. V was clipped by 5 bases and J by 4 bases; unmatched bases: 9. This CDR3 spans 16 amino acids.

The chain is built from TRBV3-1 (or the pseudogene TRBV3-2) and TRBJ2-1, with TRBD2 identical over 9 bases. The CDR3 extends over 14 amino acids. Trimming cost V 7 bases and J 8 bases; bases outside gene matches: 9. CDR1 LGHDT and CDR2 YNNKEL come from the germline V gene (reference sequence). In DNA, the CDR3 is TGTGCCAGCACCCTTAGCGGGAGCTTGTATGAGCAGTTCTTC. Translated, it gives CASTLSGSLYEQFF.

The chain carries TRBV27 and TRBJ2-5; TRBD1 agrees at 9 bases. CDR3 length: 15 residues. V was clipped by 6 bases and J by 2 bases; unmatched bases: 7. In germline, CDR1 is MNHEY, CDR2 SMNVEV (reference sequence). CDR3 coding DNA: TGTGCCAGCAGACCCGGGACAGGGCGTCAAGAGACCCAGTACTTC. Translated, it gives CASRPGTGRQETQYF.

This chain joins TRBV4-2 and TRBJ2-1; tentative D call: TRBD1 (6 bases). Germline CDR1 is LGHNA and CDR2 is YNFKEQ. The CDR3 covers 13 residues. Trimming removed 0 bases from V and 7 bases from J, with 7 bases in between. The CDR3 loop reads CASSQERGNEQFF. CDR3 coding DNA: TGTGCCAGCAGCCAAGAAAGGGGGAATGAGCAGTTCTTC.

CDR3 nucleotide sequence: TGTGCCAGCAGCAGAGTACTAGCGGAGTACAATGAGCAGTTCTTC. Encoded protein: CASSRVLAEYNEQFF. The chain is built from TRBV6-6 and TRBJ2-1, with 8 positions matching TRBD2. This CDR3 is 15 amino acids long. V gave up 6 bases and J gave up 4 bases; unmatched junction bases: 8. Germline CDR1 MNHNY, CDR2 SVGAGI (reference sequence).

CDR3 region: CASSLDGDGYTF. The CDR3 DNA is TGTGCCAGCAGCTTAGACGGGGATGGCTACACCTTC. The chain has TRBV7-9 and TRBJ1-2, with D unresolved. CDR3 length equals 12 residues. With 1 base removed from V and 6 bases from J, the gap between germline ends came to 6 bases. CDR1 is SEHNR, CDR2 FQNEAQ, per germline (reference sequence).

The genes are TRBV7-2 and TRBJ2-3; weak D call: TRBD1 (5 bases). The CDR3 extends over 15 amino acids. With 5 bases removed from V and 2 bases from J, the gap between germline ends came to 14 bases. CDR1 SGHTA and CDR2 FQGNSA come from the germline V gene. CDR3 sequence (DNA): TGTGCCAGCAGCATCCTCAGGGTTTTCACAGATACGCAGTATTTT. Protein: CASSILRVFTDTQYF.

This chain connects TRBV27 to TRBJ2-1, with TRBD2 identical over 8 bases. Looked up from germline, CDR1 is MNHEY and CDR2 is SMNVEV (reference sequence). The CDR3 totals 14 residues. V lost 7 bases and J lost 6; bases outside the gene matches: 8. CDR3 coding DNA: TGTGCCAGCACCTCCGGGAGGGCGGGCAATGAGCAGTTCTTC. Encoded protein: CASTSGRAGNEQFF.

This chain joins TRBV4-3 and TRBJ1-1; D ambiguous. Germline V gene data show CDR1 as LGHNA and CDR2 as YSLEER. The V end was cut by 3 bases, the J end by 3 bases, with 14 bases between. The CDR3 runs 15 residues. The CDR3 DNA sequence: TGCGCCAGCAGCCAGATATTGAGGGTTGACACTGAAGCTTTCTTT. Its translation: CASSQILRVDTEAFF.

This rearrangement joins TRBV11-1 to TRBJ2-3, with D perhaps matching TRBD1 (6 bases). CDR1 and CDR2 from the germline V gene are SGHAT and FQDESV (reference sequence). The CDR3 is made up of 15 amino acids. V lost 2 bases and J 1 base, leaving 10 bases between the germline ends. The CDR3 loop is CASSLRGWGTDTQYF. CDR3 DNA sequence: TGTGCCAGCAGCTTAAGGGGGTGGGGCACAGATACGCAGTATTTT. The complete variable domain, with remaining parts taken from reference TRBV11-1 and TRBJ2-3, reads EAEVAQSPRYKITEKSQAVAFWCDPISGHATLYWYRQILGQGPELLVQFQDESVVDDSQLPKDRFSAERLKGVDSTLKIQPAELGDSAMYLCASSLRGWGTDTQYFGPGTRLTVL.

The CDR3 loop reads CASSYSRGNTIYF. As DNA, the CDR3 is TGTGCCAGCAGTTACTCGAGGGGAAACACCATATATTTT. The gene calls are TRBV6-5 and TRBJ1-3; unclear D gene. This CDR3 spans 13 amino acids. Trimming pared 0 bases from V and 4 bases from J, leaving 4 bases between. The germline CDR1 and CDR2 sequences are MNHEY and SVGAGI.

The chain joins TRBV19 to TRBJ1-1, with D uncertain. V was trimmed by 0 bases and J by 1 base, leaving 6 bases between them. Germline V gives CDR1 LNHDA, CDR2 SQIVND (reference sequence). The CDR3 sequence is 14 residues long. The CDR3 spells CASSIDAENTEAFF. CDR3 in DNA: TGTGCCAGTAGTATAGATGCAGAGAACACTGAAGCTTTCTTT.

V is TRBV9 and J is TRBJ2-3, with D unresolved. The CDR3 is 14 amino acids. V was cut by 0 bases and J by 4 bases, with 9 bases left in between. The germline V gene encodes CDR1 SGDLS and CDR2 YYNGEE. The CDR3 region has the DNA TGTGCCAGCAGCGTAGCTACCCACTCAGATACGCAGTATTTT. Amino acids: CASSVATHSDTQYF.

This chain connects TRBV10-1 to TRBJ1-5, with a weak D call TRBD1 (6 bases). Germline V gives CDR1 WNHNN, CDR2 SYGVQD (reference sequence). V was pared by 6 bases and J by 3 bases, with 12 bases between. The CDR3 extends over 14 amino acids. The CDR3 loop is CASRGRQDNQPQHF. CDR3 nucleotide sequence: TGCGCCAGCAGGGGCCGACAGGACAATCAGCCCCAGCATTTT.